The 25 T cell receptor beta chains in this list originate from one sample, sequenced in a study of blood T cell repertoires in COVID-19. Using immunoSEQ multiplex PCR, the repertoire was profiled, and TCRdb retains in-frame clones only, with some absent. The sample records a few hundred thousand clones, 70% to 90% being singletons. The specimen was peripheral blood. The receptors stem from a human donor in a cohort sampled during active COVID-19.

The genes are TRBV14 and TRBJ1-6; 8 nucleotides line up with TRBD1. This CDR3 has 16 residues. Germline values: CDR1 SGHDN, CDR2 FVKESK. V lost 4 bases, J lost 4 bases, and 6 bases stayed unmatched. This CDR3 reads CASSLWTGRYNSPLHF. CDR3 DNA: TGTGCCAGCAGCCTCTGGACAGGGAGATATAATTCACCCCTCCACTTT.

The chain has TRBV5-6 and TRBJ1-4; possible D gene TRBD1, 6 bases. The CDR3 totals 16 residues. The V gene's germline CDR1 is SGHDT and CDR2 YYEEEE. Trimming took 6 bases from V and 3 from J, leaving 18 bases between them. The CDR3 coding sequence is TGTGCCAGCAAACTTGCAGAAGGGGGTGCTAATGAAAAACTGTTTTTT. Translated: CASKLAEGGANEKLFF.

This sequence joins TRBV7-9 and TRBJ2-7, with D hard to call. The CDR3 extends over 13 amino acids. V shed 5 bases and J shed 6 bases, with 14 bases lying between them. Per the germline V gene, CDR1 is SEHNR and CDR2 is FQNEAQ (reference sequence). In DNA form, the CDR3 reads TGTGCCAGCAGCATTTCCGGGTTGGGCGAGCAGTACTTC. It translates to CASSISGLGEQYF.

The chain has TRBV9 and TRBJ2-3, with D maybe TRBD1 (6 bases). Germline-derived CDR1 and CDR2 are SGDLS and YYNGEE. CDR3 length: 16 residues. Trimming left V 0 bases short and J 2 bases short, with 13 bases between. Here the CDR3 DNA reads TGTGCCAGCAGCGTAGGACAGGACCCATTCACAGATACGCAGTATTTT. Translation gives CASSVGQDPFTDTQYF.

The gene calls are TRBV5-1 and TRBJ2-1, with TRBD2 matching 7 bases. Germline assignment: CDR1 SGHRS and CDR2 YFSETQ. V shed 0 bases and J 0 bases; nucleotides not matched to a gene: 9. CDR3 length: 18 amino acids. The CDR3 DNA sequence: TGCGCCAGCAGCTTGGGATCCTCTAGCGGAATCTCCTACAATGAGCAGTTCTTC. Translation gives CASSLGSSSGISYNEQFF.

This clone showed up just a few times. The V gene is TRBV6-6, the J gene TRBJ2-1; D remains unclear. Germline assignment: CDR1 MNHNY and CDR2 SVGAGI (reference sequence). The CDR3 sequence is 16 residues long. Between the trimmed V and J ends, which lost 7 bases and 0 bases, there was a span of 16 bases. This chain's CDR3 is CASTRTMESSYNEQFF. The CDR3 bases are TGTGCCAGCACCAGAACGATGGAGAGCTCCTACAATGAGCAGTTCTTC.

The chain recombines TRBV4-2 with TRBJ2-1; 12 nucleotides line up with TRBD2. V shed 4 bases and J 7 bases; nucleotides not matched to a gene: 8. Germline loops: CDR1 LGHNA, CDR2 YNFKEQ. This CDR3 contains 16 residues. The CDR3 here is CASSPRLTSGGNEQFF. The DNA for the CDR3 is TGTGCCAGCAGCCCAAGATTGACTAGCGGGGGTAATGAGCAGTTCTTC.

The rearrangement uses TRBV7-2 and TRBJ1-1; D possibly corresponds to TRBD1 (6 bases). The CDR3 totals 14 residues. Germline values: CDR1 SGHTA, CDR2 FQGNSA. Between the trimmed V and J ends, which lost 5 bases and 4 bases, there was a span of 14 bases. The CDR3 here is CASSQAQGPTEAFF. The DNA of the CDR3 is TGTGCCAGCAGCCAGGCACAGGGTCCCACTGAAGCTTTCTTT.

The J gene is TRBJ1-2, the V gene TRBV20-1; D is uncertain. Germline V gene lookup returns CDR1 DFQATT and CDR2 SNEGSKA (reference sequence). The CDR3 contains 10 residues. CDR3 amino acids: CRSSRDGYTF. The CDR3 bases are TGCAGAAGCTCGCGTGATGGCTACACCTTC.

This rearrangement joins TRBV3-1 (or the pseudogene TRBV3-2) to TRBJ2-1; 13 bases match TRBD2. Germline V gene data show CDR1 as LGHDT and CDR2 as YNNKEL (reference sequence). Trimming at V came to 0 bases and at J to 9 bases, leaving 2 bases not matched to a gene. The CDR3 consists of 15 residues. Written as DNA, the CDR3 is TGTGCCAGCAGCCAAGACACTAGCGGGAGGGGTGAGCAGTTCTTC. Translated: CASSQDTSGRGEQFF.

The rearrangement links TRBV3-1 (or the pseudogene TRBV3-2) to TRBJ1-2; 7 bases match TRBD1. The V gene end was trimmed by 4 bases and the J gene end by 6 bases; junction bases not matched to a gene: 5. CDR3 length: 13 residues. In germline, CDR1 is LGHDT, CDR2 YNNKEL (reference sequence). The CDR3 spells CASSPTGLDGYTF. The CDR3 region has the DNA TGTGCCAGCAGCCCGACAGGGTTAGATGGCTACACCTTC.

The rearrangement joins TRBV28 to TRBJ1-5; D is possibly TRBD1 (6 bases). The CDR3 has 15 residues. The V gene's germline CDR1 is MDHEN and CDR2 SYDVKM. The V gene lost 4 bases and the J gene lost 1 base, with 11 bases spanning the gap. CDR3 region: CASSWDTPSNQPQHF. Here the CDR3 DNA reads TGTGCCAGCAGTTGGGACACCCCAAGCAATCAGCCCCAGCATTTT.

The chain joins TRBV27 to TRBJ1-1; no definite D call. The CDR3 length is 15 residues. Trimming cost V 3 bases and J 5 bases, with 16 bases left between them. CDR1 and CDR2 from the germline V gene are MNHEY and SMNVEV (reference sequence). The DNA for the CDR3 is TGTGCCAGCAGTTTCTCTCCCCCCCTTGAGACTGAAGCTTTCTTT. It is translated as CASSFSPPLETEAFF.

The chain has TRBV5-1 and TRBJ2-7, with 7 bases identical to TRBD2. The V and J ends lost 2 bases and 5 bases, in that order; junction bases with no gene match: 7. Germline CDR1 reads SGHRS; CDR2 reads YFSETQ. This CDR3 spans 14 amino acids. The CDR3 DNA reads TGCGCCAGCAGCTTAGGGGCGGGAGAAGACGAGCAGTACTTC. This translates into CASSLGAGEDEQYF.

CDR3 nucleotide sequence: TGTGCCAGCAGTTACTCGCCAGGGGGAGGTGAAAAACTGTTTTTT. Its translation: CASSYSPGGGEKLFF. The chain uses TRBV6-5 and TRBJ1-4; 7 nucleotides agree with TRBD1. This CDR3 comprises 15 residues. Germline V CDR1 and CDR2: MNHEY, SVGAGI. The V segment lost 0 bases and the J segment 7 bases; nucleotides outside the gene matches: 5.

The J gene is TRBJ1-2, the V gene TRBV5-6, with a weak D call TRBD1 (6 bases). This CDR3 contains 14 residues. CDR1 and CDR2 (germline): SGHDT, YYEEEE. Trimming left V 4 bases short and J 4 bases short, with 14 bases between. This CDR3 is CASSPRRQAYGYTF. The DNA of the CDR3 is TGTGCCAGCAGCCCCCGCCGACAGGCCTATGGCTACACCTTC.

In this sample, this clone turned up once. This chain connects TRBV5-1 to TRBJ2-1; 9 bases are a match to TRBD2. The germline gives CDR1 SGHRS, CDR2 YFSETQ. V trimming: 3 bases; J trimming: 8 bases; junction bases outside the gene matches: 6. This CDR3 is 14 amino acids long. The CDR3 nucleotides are TGCGCCAGCAGCTCTAGCGGGGCCGCGGATGAGCAGTTCTTC. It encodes CASSSSGAADEQFF.

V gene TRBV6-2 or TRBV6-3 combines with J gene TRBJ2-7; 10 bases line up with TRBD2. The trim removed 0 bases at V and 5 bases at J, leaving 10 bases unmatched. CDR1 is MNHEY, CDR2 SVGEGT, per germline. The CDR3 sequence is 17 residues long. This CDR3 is CASSYSNLAGVVDEQYF. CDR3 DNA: TGTGCCAGCAGTTACTCGAACCTAGCGGGAGTAGTCGACGAGCAGTACTTC.

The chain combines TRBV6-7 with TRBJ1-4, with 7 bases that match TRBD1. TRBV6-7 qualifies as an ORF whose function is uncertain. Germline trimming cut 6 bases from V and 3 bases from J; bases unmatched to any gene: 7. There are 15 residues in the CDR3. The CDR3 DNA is TGTGCCAGCAGGACCCGACAGGGCGCTAATGAAAAACTGTTTTTT. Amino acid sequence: CASRTRQGANEKLFF.

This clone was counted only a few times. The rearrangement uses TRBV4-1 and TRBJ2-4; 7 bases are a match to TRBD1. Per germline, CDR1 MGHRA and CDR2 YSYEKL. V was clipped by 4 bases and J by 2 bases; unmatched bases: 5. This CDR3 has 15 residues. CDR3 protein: CASSRLQGTKNIQYF. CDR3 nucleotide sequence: TGCGCCAGCAGCCGATTACAGGGGACCAAAAACATTCAGTACTTC.

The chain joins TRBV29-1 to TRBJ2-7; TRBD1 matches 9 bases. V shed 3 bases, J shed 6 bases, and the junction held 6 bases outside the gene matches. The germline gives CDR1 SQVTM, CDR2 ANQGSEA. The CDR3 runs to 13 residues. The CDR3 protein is CSVEVTGGAEQYF. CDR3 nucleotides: TGCAGCGTTGAGGTCACAGGGGGCGCCGAGCAGTACTTC.

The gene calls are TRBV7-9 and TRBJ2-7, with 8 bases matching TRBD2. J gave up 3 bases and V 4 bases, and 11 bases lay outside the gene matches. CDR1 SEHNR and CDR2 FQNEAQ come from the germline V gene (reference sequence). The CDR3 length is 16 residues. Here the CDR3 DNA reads TGTGCCAGCAGCTCGAACTCCGGGACTAGGCTCTACGAGCAGTACTTC. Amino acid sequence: CASSSNSGTRLYEQYF.

CDR3 coding DNA: TGTGCCAGCAGTCCCCTGGACATGACGAGAACCGGGGAGCTGTTTTTT. It translates to CASSPLDMTRTGELFF. The chain uses TRBV28 and TRBJ2-2; perhaps TRBD1 as D (5 bases). Germline assignment: CDR1 MDHEN and CDR2 SYDVKM. The ends were cut back, 5 bases at V and 5 bases at J, with 18 bases in the middle. CDR3 length: 16 amino acids.

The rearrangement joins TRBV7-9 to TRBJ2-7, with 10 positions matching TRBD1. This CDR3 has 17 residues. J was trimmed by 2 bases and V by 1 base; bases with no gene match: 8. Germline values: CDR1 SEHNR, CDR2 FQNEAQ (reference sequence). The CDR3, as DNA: TGTGCCAGCAGCTTAGTGGTGGATGGACAGGGGGCCTACGAGCAGTACTTC. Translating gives CASSLVVDGQGAYEQYF.

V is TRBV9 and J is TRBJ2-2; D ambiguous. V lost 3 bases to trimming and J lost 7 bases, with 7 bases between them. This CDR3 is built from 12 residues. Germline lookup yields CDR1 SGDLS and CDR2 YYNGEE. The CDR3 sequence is CASSAFFGELFF. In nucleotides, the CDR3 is TGTGCCAGCAGCGCCTTTTTCGGGGAGCTGTTTTTT.